These 25 T cell receptor beta chains originate from one sample sequenced in a study of HIV-infected patients and healthy controls (dated 2014 in TCRdb). Receptors were amplified or captured by 5' RACE. Sequencing took place on an Illumina MiSeq. In TCRdb, the public reads were trimmed at Q25 with fastp and aligned with MiXCR, with productive beta chains retained. Merged by CDR3 protein, the rows form single entries marked with the most common genes and DNA. This sample lists tens of thousands of distinct CDR3 sequences; approximately 16% were detected once. The ten largest clones capture approximately 6% of the sample. The specimen was CD4+ T cells from blood. The receptor set was obtained from a human donor in good health.

About this clonotype: Relative to the germline gene, one junction end is altered; a read error may explain this. The gene calls are TRBV7-6 and TRBJ2-1; 16 nucleotides agree with TRBD2. Near its end, the DNA agrees better with TRBJ2-7, so the J call may be wrong. The germline V gene has CDR1 SGHVS and CDR2 FNYEAQ. The CDR3 is 17 residues long. CDR3 region: CASSLGGLAGGPYEQYF. The CDR3 DNA reads as TGTGCCAGCAGCTTAGGGGGACTAGCGGGGGGGCCCTATGAGCAGTACTTC.

This clonotype was detected only a few times. The chain recombines TRBV7-9 with TRBJ2-2; unclear D gene. This CDR3 spans 16 amino acids. Germline CDR1 is SEHNR and CDR2 is FQNEAQ (reference sequence). The V and J ends lost 5 bases and 0 bases respectively, with 13 bases between them. The CDR3 DNA reads TGTGCCAGCAGCGCGGCTCACTTCGCGAACACCGGGGAGCTGTTTTTT. Protein: CASSAAHFANTGELFF. Full variable domain (remainder filled in from reference TRBV7-9 and TRBJ2-2): DTGVSQNPRHKITKRGQNVTFRCDPISEHNRLYWYRQTLGQGPEFLTYFQNEAQLEKSRLLSDRFSAERPKGSFSTLEIQRTEQGDSAMYLCASSAAHFANTGELFFGEGSRLTVL.

This clonotype appeared a few times. As DNA, the CDR3 is TGTGCCTGGAGTCGCCAGGGCGAGAAACTGTTTTTT. The encoded protein is CAWSRQGEKLFF. This rearrangement joins TRBV30 to TRBJ1-4, with a tentative D call TRBD1 (5 bases). Trimming stripped 2 bases from V and 11 bases from J, with 12 bases between. This CDR3 has 12 residues. CDR1 is GTSNPN, CDR2 SVGIG, per germline (reference sequence).

This clonotype has more than one count but fewer than ten. The chain carries TRBV3-1 and TRBJ2-3; D ambiguous. The CDR3 is 12 residues long. Trimming took off 2 bases at V and 7 bases at J, with 7 bases between the two ends. CDR1 and CDR2 (germline): LGHDT, YNNKEL (reference sequence). This CDR3 reads CASSQRSNTQYF. The CDR3 DNA sequence: TGTGCCAGCAGCCAAAGAAGTAATACGCAGTATTTT.

The CDR3 region has the DNA TGTGCCAGCAGTCCCCTAGCGGGAGAGAGAGAGACCCAGTACTTC. It codes for CASSPLAGERETQYF. The chain combines TRBV21-1 with TRBJ2-5; TRBD2 is taken as the D call from the table, unchecked against the DNA. TRBV21-1 constitutes a pseudogene. This CDR3 has 15 amino acids.

This clonotype has only a few counts. The CDR3 spells CASSKLAGGVADTQYF. The CDR3 nucleotides are TGTGCCAGCAGTAAACTAGCGGGAGGGGTGGCAGATACGCAGTATTTT. V and J are TRBV12-3 or TRBV12-4 and TRBJ2-3; 13 bases map to TRBD2. The CDR3 has 16 amino acids. The V gene end was trimmed by 5 bases and the J gene end by 4 bases; junction bases not matched to a gene: 6.

The genes are TRBV19 and TRBJ2-3; D unclear. The CDR3 covers 14 residues. V lost 9 bases, J lost 0 bases, and 13 bases lay in between. The germline V gene has CDR1 LNHDA and CDR2 SQIVND (reference sequence). The CDR3 nucleotides are TGTGCCAGCGCACTTAGAACTAGCACAGATACGCAGTATTTT. As protein: CASALRTSTDTQYF.

The V and J genes are TRBV5-1 and TRBJ1-2; D is perhaps TRBD1 (5 bases). Trimming removed 0 bases from V and 7 bases from J, with 16 bases in between. CDR1 and CDR2 (germline): SGHRS, YFSETQ. CDR3 size: 15 residues. CDR3: CASSLEGRVGFGYTF. In DNA, the CDR3 is TGCGCCAGCAGCTTGGAGGGCAGGGTAGGGTTTGGCTACACCTTC.

This clonotype was counted many times. This sequence joins TRBV6-2 or TRBV6-3 and TRBJ1-1, with D unclear. Germline V gene sequence: CDR1 MNHEY, CDR2 SVGEGT. The V gene lost 2 bases and the J gene lost 3 bases, with 7 bases spanning the gap. This CDR3 has 13 amino acids. CDR3 DNA: TGTGCCAGCAGTTACCGGCAGGACACTGAAGCTTTCTTT. Amino acids: CASSYRQDTEAFF.

In its sample, this clonotype was seen many times. CDR3 DNA: TGCGCCAGCAGCCGGTTGGCGGGCCCTAACACTGAAGCTTTCTTT. Protein: CASSRLAGPNTEAFF. J is TRBJ1-1 and V is TRBV5-1; D is ambiguous. Germline V gives CDR1 SGHRS, CDR2 YFSETQ. The CDR3 has 15 amino acids. V was trimmed by 4 bases and J by 2 bases, leaving 15 bases between them.

This clonotype was found once. The chain joins TRBV19 to TRBJ2-7; 8 bases fit TRBD1. The CDR3 has 15 amino acids. The germline CDR1 and CDR2 sequences are LNHDA and SQIVND (reference sequence). After removal of 5 bases from V and 3 bases from J, the junction contained 9 bases not matched to a gene. The CDR3 spells CASSPRQGARYEQYF. In DNA, the CDR3 is TGTGCCAGTAGTCCACGCCAGGGGGCACGCTACGAGCAGTACTTC.

This clonotype came up a few times. The J gene is TRBJ2-1, the V gene TRBV20-1; D is unresolved. The CDR3 is 13 amino acids. Trimming pared 0 bases from V and 4 bases from J, leaving 7 bases between. Germline CDR1 is DFQATT and CDR2 is SNEGSKA (reference sequence). The CDR3: CSARDGSYNEQFF. The CDR3 DNA follows: TGCAGTGCTAGAGATGGATCGTACAATGAGCAGTTCTTC.

This clonotype has a handful of counts. The CDR3 coding sequence is TGTGCCAGCAGGCCCGGGACTAGCGTTGAGCAGTTCTTC. Encoded protein: CASRPGTSVEQFF. The chain uses TRBV7-9 and TRBJ2-1; 10 positions match TRBD2. This CDR3 has 13 amino acids. V was clipped by 6 bases and J by 9 bases; unmatched bases: 5. CDR1 and CDR2 from the germline V gene are SEHNR and FQNEAQ (reference sequence).

V gene TRBV27 combines with J gene TRBJ1-2; no reliable D call. The CDR3 has 15 amino acids. Germline V CDR1 and CDR2: MNHEY, SMNVEV (reference sequence). Between the trimmed V and J ends, which lost 4 bases and 2 bases, there was a span of 14 bases. The CDR3 bases are TGTGCCAGCAGTTCCCCCACGGACGGGAACTATGGCTACACCTTC. It codes for CASSSPTDGNYGYTF.

J is TRBJ1-5 and V is TRBV19; D is ambiguous. CDR3 length: 14 residues. The germline gives CDR1 LNHDA, CDR2 SQIVND (reference sequence). V was clipped by 7 bases and J by 6 bases, with 16 bases between them. The CDR3 is CASKSGIQSQPQHF. The CDR3 region has the DNA TGTGCCAGTAAATCAGGAATTCAGAGTCAGCCCCAGCATTTT.

This clonotype showed up just a few times. This rearrangement joins TRBV28 to TRBJ2-7; D call uncertain. The V gene's germline CDR1 is MDHEN and CDR2 SYDVKM. This CDR3 is 15 amino acids long. Deletions cut 2 bases from V and 3 bases from J, with 14 bases between. The CDR3 spells CASSLSQFPGYEQYF. The DNA for the CDR3 is TGTGCCAGCAGTTTAAGCCAATTCCCAGGCTACGAGCAGTACTTC. Variable domain in full (rest from reference TRBV28 and TRBJ2-7): DVKVTQSSRYLVKRTGEKVFLECVQDMDHENMFWYRQDPGLGLRLIYFSYDVKMKEKGDIPEGYSVSREKKERFSLILESASTNQTSMYLCASSLSQFPGYEQYFGPGTRLTVT.

The rearrangement links TRBV7-3 to TRBJ2-1; 7 nucleotides line up with TRBD1. V shed 0 bases and J 7 bases; nucleotides not matched to a gene: 0. The germline V gene encodes CDR1 SGHTA and CDR2 FQGTGA. The CDR3 runs 13 residues. The CDR3 is CASSLTDRNEQFF. The CDR3 bases are TGTGCCAGCAGCTTAACGGACAGGAATGAGCAGTTCTTC.

This clonotype has at least ten counts. The CDR3 spells CASRGTGNQPQHF. The DNA of the CDR3 is TGTGCCAGCAGGGGGACAGGGAACCAGCCCCAGCATTTT. V usage is TRBV6-2 or TRBV6-3 and J usage is TRBJ1-5; 9 bases match TRBD1. The J segment lost 7 bases and the V segment lost 6 bases, leaving 4 bases of the junction unmatched. CDR3 length equals 13 residues. Germline CDR1 is MNHEY and CDR2 is SVGEGT.

J is TRBJ2-5 and V is TRBV7-3; 7 bases fit TRBD2. Germline values: CDR1 SGHTA, CDR2 FQGTGA. The CDR3 sequence is 13 residues long. V was clipped by 5 bases and J by 4 bases; unmatched bases: 4. In nucleotides, the CDR3 is TGTGCCAGCAGCGCCTCGGGGGGAGAGACCCAGTACTTC. Translating gives CASSASGGETQYF.

This clonotype was found many times. The chain couples TRBV12-3 or TRBV12-4 to TRBJ2-5; 7 bases fit TRBD2. The CDR3 totals 15 residues. With 3 bases clipped from V and 2 bases from J, the junction kept 6 bases outside the gene matches. The CDR3 bases are TGTGCCAGCAGTTTTACTAGCGCGGTTCAAGAGACCCAGTACTTC. It encodes CASSFTSAVQETQYF.

This clonotype was seen at least ten times. J is TRBJ1-6 and V is TRBV14, with D unclear. The ends were cut back, 0 bases at V and 7 bases at J, with 4 bases in the middle. This CDR3 is built from 13 residues. CDR1 SGHDN and CDR2 FVKESK come from the germline V gene. CDR3: CASSQDWNSPLHF. In DNA form, the CDR3 reads TGTGCCAGCAGCCAAGACTGGAATTCACCCCTCCACTTT.

This clonotype was observed a few times. This rearrangement joins TRBV18 to TRBJ1-2; no clear D gene. The germline V and J ends were trimmed by 3 bases and 6 bases, with 14 bases remaining between them. Germline V gives CDR1 KGHSH, CDR2 LQKENI. The CDR3 consists of 14 residues. In DNA form, the CDR3 reads TGTGCCAGCTCACCCGGAGGGTCGATGCATGGCTACACCTTC. This gives the protein CASSPGGSMHGYTF.

This clonotype was detected ten times or more. The rearrangement uses TRBV5-8 and TRBJ2-1; a weak D match, TRBD1 (6 bases). Germline lookup yields CDR1 SGHTS and CDR2 YDEGEE. This CDR3 is built from 14 residues. Between the trimmed V and J ends, which lost 5 bases and 2 bases, there was a span of 11 bases. This CDR3 is CASSLTGAYNEQFF. CDR3 nucleotide sequence: TGTGCCAGCAGTTTGACAGGAGCCTACAATGAGCAGTTCTTC.

This clonotype was seen a handful of times. The J gene is TRBJ2-7, the V gene TRBV3-1; 7 nucleotides line up with TRBD2. V lost 3 bases and J lost 6; bases outside the gene matches: 14. The CDR3 covers 16 residues. The V gene's germline CDR1 is LGHDT and CDR2 YNNKEL (reference sequence). Here the CDR3 reads CASSQTLAGDSVEQYF. CDR3 DNA sequence: TGTGCCAGCAGCCAGACGCTCGCGGGAGATTCTGTCGAGCAGTACTTC.

This clonotype showed up many times. The chain combines TRBV7-3 with TRBJ2-1; perhaps TRBD1 as D (6 bases). This CDR3 is built from 13 residues. V lost 4 bases to trimming and J lost 9 bases, with 13 bases between them. Germline V lookup: CDR1 SGHTA, CDR2 FQGTGA. The CDR3 nucleotides read TGTGCCAGCAGCTCGCAGGGGTTCGGTGAGCAGTTCTTC. Its protein product is CASSSQGFGEQFF.